The 10 T cell receptor beta chains presented below share a single source sample, sequenced in a study of graft-versus-host responses after intestinal transplantation. Their specific antigens are unknown. Only in-frame clones appear in the TCRdb table, and some are missing; sequencing was by immunoSEQ multiplex PCR. The sample gives tens of thousands of clones, over 90% of which show up once; more than 2% is in the top ten. The specimen comprised unstimulated CD4+ T cells sorted from spleen or lymph node cells, sampled before transplant. The receptor source for this set is a human donor who was the organ donor for an intestinal transplant.

The chain carries TRBV6-5 and TRBJ2-3; 8 bases fit TRBD1. There are 14 residues in the CDR3. The V segment lost 6 bases and the J segment 5 bases; nucleotides outside the gene matches: 7. Germline V gene sequence: CDR1 MNHEY, CDR2 SVGAGI. For the CDR3, the DNA is TGTGCCAGCAGCAAATGGACAGGGCAAGATACGCAGTATTTT. Translated: CASSKWTGQDTQYF.

Of note for this clone: Relative to the germline gene, one junction end is altered; a read error may explain this. Other nucleotide sequences in the sample specify the same CDR3. The CDR3 DNA reads as TGTGCCAGCAGGCCAGGACTAGCGGGAGTCAACAATGAACAGTTCTTC. Protein: CASRPGLAGVNNEQFF. V usage is TRBV27 and J usage is TRBJ2-1, with 13 positions matching TRBD2. CDR3 length: 16 residues. Germline CDR1 reads MNHEY; CDR2 reads SMNVEV (reference sequence).

The chain uses TRBV11-2 and TRBJ2-1; 12 bases line up with TRBD2. V lost 5 bases, J lost 3 bases, and 2 bases stayed unmatched. This CDR3 has 15 residues. CDR1 and CDR2 (germline): SGHAT, FQNNGV. DNA for the CDR3: TGTGCCAGCAGCGGACTAGCGGGAAACTACAATGAGCAGTTCTTC. Protein product: CASSGLAGNYNEQFF.

This clone was recorded once. The V call is TRBV4-1, the J call TRBJ2-5; D is possibly TRBD1 (5 bases). CDR3 length equals 15 residues. Germline assignment: CDR1 MGHRA and CDR2 YSYEKL. Trimming removed 0 bases from V and 1 base from J, with 9 bases in between. The CDR3 sequence: CASSQDRGSQETQYF. CDR3 nucleotides: TGCGCCAGCAGCCAAGATAGGGGTAGCCAAGAGACCCAGTACTTC.

V and J are TRBV28 and TRBJ2-1; TRBD2 matches 10 bases. The germline V gene has CDR1 MDHEN and CDR2 SYDVKM. With V trimmed by 6 bases and J by 2 bases, 4 bases remained unmatched. The CDR3 sequence is 15 residues long. The CDR3 region is CASRLAGGAYNEQFF. DNA of the CDR3: TGTGCCAGCAGATTAGCGGGAGGTGCCTACAATGAGCAGTTCTTC.

The chain couples TRBV6-6 to TRBJ1-1; D ambiguous. Germline V gene data show CDR1 as MNHNY and CDR2 as SVGAGI (reference sequence). This CDR3 is 14 amino acids long. Trimming took 2 bases from V and 1 from J, leaving 8 bases between them. The CDR3 region is CASSYQAGNTEAFF. The DNA for the CDR3 is TGTGCCAGCAGTTACCAGGCAGGGAACACTGAAGCTTTCTTT.

The CDR3 loop reads CASSEWGTLNTGELFF. CDR3 in DNA: TGTGCCAGCAGCGAATGGGGGACACTGAACACCGGGGAGCTGTTTTTT. This sequence joins TRBV7-9 and TRBJ2-2; possibly TRBD1 for D (6 bases). Germline CDR1 and CDR2: SEHNR and FQNEAQ (reference sequence). The V and J ends lost 5 bases and 1 base respectively, with 14 bases between them. The CDR3 covers 16 residues.

This sequence joins TRBV9 and TRBJ2-3; no definite D call. Looked up from germline, CDR1 is SGDLS and CDR2 is YYNGEE. The CDR3 has 13 residues. The V gene lost 0 bases and the J gene lost 2 bases, with 4 bases spanning the gap. CDR3 amino acids: CASSVVPTDTQYF. CDR3 DNA: TGTGCCAGCAGCGTAGTCCCCACAGATACGCAGTATTTT. Full variable domain (outside the CDR3, taken from reference TRBV9 and TRBJ2-3): DSGVTQTPKHLITATGQRVTLRCSPRSGDLSVYWYQQSLDQGLQFLIQYYNGEERAKGNILERFSAQQFPDLHSELNLSSLELGDSALYFCASSVVPTDTQYFGPGTRLTVL.

In regard to this clone: This sample includes further DNA sequences coding for the same CDR3. The gene calls are TRBV7-3 and TRBJ2-3, with TRBD2 matching over 11 bases. The germline CDR1 and CDR2 sequences are SGHTA and FQGTGA. V lost 1 base and J lost 3; bases outside the gene matches: 0. The CDR3 spans 15 residues. CDR3 in DNA: TGTGCCAGCAGCTTAAGGACTAGCGGGACAGATACGCAGTATTTT. Amino acids: CASSLRTSGTDTQYF.

The V call is TRBV27, the J call TRBJ1-2; weak D call: TRBD1 (5 bases). V lost 6 bases and J 3 bases, leaving 17 bases between the germline ends. The CDR3 runs 15 residues. Germline V gene lookup returns CDR1 MNHEY and CDR2 SMNVEV (reference sequence). The CDR3 DNA reads as TGTGCCAGCAGACGGACCCCGGGACTAGACTATGGCTACACCTTC. Translated, it gives CASRRTPGLDYGYTF.